Here is one T cell receptor beta chain with its context. Its specificity is not known. CDR3 length equals 15 residues. V was pared by 1 base and J by 7 bases, with 3 bases of the junction left unmatched. CDR1 is GTSNPN, CDR2 SVGIG, per germline (reference sequence). The test was conducted at deep level. TCRdb's table, derived via immunoSEQ multiplex PCR, lists solely in-frame clones and lacks some. This table holds 950,000 to 1,100,000 clones, around 78% found once. The data derive from a study of shared clonotypes between healthy human individuals. Study at large: Per donor, three plates held CD4 naive cells, three held CD4 memory, two held CD8 naive and one held CD8 memory.

Study-wide results and caveats: Clonotypes which were not shared had lower generation probabilities than clonotypes that all four donors shared.

This TCR was sampled from a man between 18 and 29 years old in good health. Some clones in this sample may be carry-over from other donors' samples. V is TRBV30 and J is TRBJ1-6; 11 bases agree with TRBD1. The specimen was memory CD4+ T cells from PBMCs. As for subset: CD45RA-negative fraction. Here the CDR3 reads CAWSAGQGDNSPLHF. In DNA form, the CDR3 reads TGTGCCTGGAGTGCGGGACAGGGGGACAATTCACCCCTCCACTTT.